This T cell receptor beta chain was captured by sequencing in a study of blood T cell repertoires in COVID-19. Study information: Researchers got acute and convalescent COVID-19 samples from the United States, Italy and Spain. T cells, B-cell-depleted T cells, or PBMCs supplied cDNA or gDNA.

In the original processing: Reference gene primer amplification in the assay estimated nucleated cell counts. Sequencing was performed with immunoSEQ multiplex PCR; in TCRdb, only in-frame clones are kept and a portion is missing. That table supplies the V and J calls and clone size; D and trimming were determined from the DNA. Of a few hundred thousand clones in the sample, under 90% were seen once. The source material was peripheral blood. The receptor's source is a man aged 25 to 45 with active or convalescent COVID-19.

CDR3 nucleotide sequence: TGCGCCAGGCGGGGGGCTTCGCGGGAGACCCAGTACTTC. This codes for CARRGASRETQYF. This chain connects TRBV10-1 to TRBJ2-5; 8 bases are shared with TRBD2. Germline V gene lookup returns CDR1 WNHNN and CDR2 SYGVQD (reference sequence). After removal of 9 bases from V and 5 bases from J, the junction contained 8 bases not matched to a gene. This CDR3 comprises 13 residues.